A single sample gave rise to the 25 T cell receptor beta chains below, sequenced in a study of shared clonotypes between healthy human individuals. TCRdb's table, derived via immunoSEQ multiplex PCR, lists solely in-frame clones and lacks some. The sample yields 470,000 or so clones, 81% seen once. Sequenced input: PBMCs. These receptor sequences come from a woman aged 40 to 50 in good health. Some clones in this sample may be carry-over from other donors' samples.

Points on this clone: The junction does not match germline at one end; this may be a read error. This CDR3 is also generated by other DNA sequences in the sample. This chain links TRBV2 with TRBJ2-7; D call uncertain. Germline CDR1 is SNHLY and CDR2 is FYNNEI. This CDR3 is 14 amino acids long. As DNA, the CDR3 is TGTGCCAGTAGTGAAGCAGTTGAGCAATACGAGCAGTACTTC. It encodes CASSEAVEQYEQYF.

This clone occurred a few times. The same CDR3 can be traced to other DNA sequences in this sample. J is TRBJ1-1 and V is TRBV29-1, with no clear D. Germline V CDR1 and CDR2: SQVTM, ANQGSEA. The V end lost 4 bases, the J end lost 0 bases, and 6 bases lay between the germline ends. The CDR3 consists of 12 residues. CDR3 sequence reads: CSVGGLNTEAFF. The CDR3 nucleotides are TGCAGCGTTGGTGGATTGAACACTGAAGCTTTCTTT.

The chain is built from TRBV2 and TRBJ1-1, with 10 bases aligning to TRBD1. The germline V gene encodes CDR1 SNHLY and CDR2 FYNNEI. The CDR3 contains 14 residues. V was pared by 5 bases and J by 4 bases, with 4 bases of the junction left unmatched. The CDR3 DNA sequence: TGTGCCAGCAGTCGACAGGGGGCGGGCACTGAAGCTTTCTTT. The encoded protein is CASSRQGAGTEAFF.

In its sample, this clone was seen once. The V gene is TRBV18, the J gene TRBJ2-4, with a possible D match to TRBD2 (5 bases). CDR1 and CDR2 from the germline V gene are KGHSH and LQKENI. Trimming shortened V by 3 bases and J by 7 bases, and 13 bases separated the two germline ends. The length of the CDR3 is 14 residues. CDR3 coding DNA: TGTGCCAGCTCACCGTCCGACAAGCGGAACATTCAGTACTTC. It codes for CASSPSDKRNIQYF. Using reference TRBV18 and TRBJ2-4 for the parts outside the CDR3, the full variable domain is NAGVMQNPRHLVRRRGQEARLRCSPMKGHSHVYWYRQLPEEGLKFMVYLQKENIIDESGMPKERFSAEFPKEGPSILRIQQVVRGDSAAYFCASSPSDKRNIQYFGAGTRLSVL.

This chain links TRBV10-3 with TRBJ2-7; D gene unclear. The V end lost 4 bases, the J end lost 3 bases, and 10 bases lay between the germline ends. From germline, CDR1 is ENHRY and CDR2 SYGVKD. The CDR3 spans 13 residues. This chain's CDR3 is CAISGVGIYEQYF. The CDR3 DNA reads TGTGCCATCAGTGGGGTGGGCATCTACGAGCAGTACTTC.

The V gene is TRBV7-2, the J gene TRBJ2-7, with 16 bases identical to TRBD2. This CDR3 spans 16 amino acids. CDR1 is SGHTA and CDR2 is FQGNSA in the germline V gene. V gave up 5 bases and J gave up 6 bases; unmatched junction bases: 7. The CDR3, as DNA: TGTGCCAGCAGCCTGACGGGACTAGCGGGAGGGGGCGAGCAGTACTTC. Its protein is CASSLTGLAGGGEQYF.

The rearrangement uses TRBV7-9 and TRBJ2-7, with D possibly being TRBD1 (5 bases). Trimming shortened V by 1 base and J by 5 bases, and 15 bases separated the two germline ends. This CDR3 contains 15 residues. Germline V lookup: CDR1 SEHNR, CDR2 FQNEAQ (reference sequence). This chain's CDR3 is CASSLESQVGNEQYF. For the CDR3, the DNA is TGTGCCAGCAGCTTAGAATCACAGGTTGGCAACGAGCAGTACTTC.

The chain recombines TRBV5-6 with TRBJ2-1; the D gene could be TRBD1 or TRBD2 (6 bases each). Germline V lookup: CDR1 SGHDT, CDR2 YYEEEE. This CDR3 comprises 14 residues. Trimming cost V 0 bases and J 12 bases, with 16 bases left between them. The chain's CDR3 is CASSLAGGWLGQFF. CDR3 nucleotides: TGTGCCAGCAGCTTGGCCGGGGGCTGGTTGGGGCAGTTCTTC. Supplemented by reference TRBV5-6 and TRBJ2-1, the full variable domain reads DAGVTQSPTHLIKTRGQQVTLRCSPKSGHDTVSWYQQALGQGPQFIFQYYEEEERQRGNFPDRFSGHQFPNYSSELNVNALLLGDSALYLCASSLAGGWLGQFFGPGTRLTVL.

There are a few counts of this clone. The chain combines TRBV9 with TRBJ1-3; 7 bases fit TRBD1. In germline, CDR1 is SGDLS, CDR2 YYNGEE. The CDR3 runs 16 residues. V lost 4 bases, J lost 0 bases, and 7 bases stayed unmatched. The CDR3 reads CASSLGGFTSGNTIYF. In DNA, the CDR3 is TGTGCCAGCAGCTTAGGGGGCTTTACCTCTGGAAACACCATATATTTT.

A note on this clone: This likely traces to a read error, being one base from a far larger clone. The sample has other DNA sequences that encode this CDR3 too. V usage is TRBV5-4 and J usage is TRBJ2-7, with TRBD2 matching 8 bases. Germline V lookup: CDR1 SGHNT, CDR2 YYREEE (reference sequence). The CDR3 sequence is 16 residues long. V lost 4 bases to trimming and J lost 2 bases; unmatched junction nucleotides: 11. CDR3 sequence (DNA): TGTGCCAGCAGCCCGGGCGGTACTAGCGGTACCTACGAGCAGTACTTC. Protein sequence: CASSPGGTSGTYEQYF.

On this clone: With a far larger clone one base away, a read error is the likely cause. The chain recombines TRBV30 with TRBJ1-5; 8 nucleotides agree with TRBD1. The CDR3 consists of 15 residues. CDR1 is GTSNPN and CDR2 is SVGIG in the germline V gene (reference sequence). The chain's CDR3 is CACSVGAGGGQPQHF. The CDR3 coding sequence is TGTGCCTGTAGTGTCGGGGCAGGGGGCGGTCAGCCCCAGCATTTT.

This clone was seen more than once but under ten times. The chain is built from TRBV5-1 and TRBJ2-5; a possible D gene is TRBD1 (6 bases). The V gene lost 4 bases and the J gene lost 1 base, with 14 bases spanning the gap. Germline CDR1 is SGHRS and CDR2 is YFSETQ. The CDR3 is made up of 15 amino acids. CDR3 coding DNA: TGCGCCAGCAGCGAGCCAGGGGCGGGCCAAGAGACCCAGTACTTC. It codes for CASSEPGAGQETQYF.

The chain carries TRBV7-2 and TRBJ2-2; D may be TRBD2 (6 bases). Germline V gene lookup returns CDR1 SGHTA and CDR2 FQGNSA. CDR3 size: 14 residues. V lost 3 bases, J lost 8 bases, and 13 bases lay in between. The CDR3 sequence: CASSFRRGGGELFF. The DNA for the CDR3 is TGTGCCAGCAGCTTCCGGAGAGGAGGGGGGGAGCTGTTTTTT.

The V and J genes are TRBV5-1 and TRBJ2-1, with 10 bases aligning to TRBD2. Germline V lookup: CDR1 SGHRS, CDR2 YFSETQ. V lost 2 bases to trimming and J lost 5 bases; unmatched junction nucleotides: 16. This CDR3 is built from 19 residues. The chain's CDR3 is CASSFGRRSASGSHNEQFF. DNA of the CDR3: TGCGCCAGCAGCTTTGGCAGGAGGTCGGCTAGCGGGAGTCACAATGAGCAGTTCTTC.

This chain connects TRBV5-1 to TRBJ1-1; tentative D call: TRBD1 (5 bases). V lost 3 bases, J lost 1 base, and 13 bases lay in between. The CDR3 is 15 residues long. The germline V gene encodes CDR1 SGHRS and CDR2 YFSETQ. The CDR3 region is CASSSSRDGNTEAFF. As DNA, the CDR3 is TGCGCCAGCAGCTCGTCCCGGGACGGGAACACTGAAGCTTTCTTT.

This clone has only one observation. A read error is the likely source, as a far larger clone sits one nucleotide away. The sample holds other DNA sequences that translate to the same CDR3. V usage is TRBV6-4 and J usage is TRBJ2-6; either TRBD1 or TRBD2 may fit D (5 bases each). Trimming pared 9 bases from V and 2 bases from J, leaving 20 bases between. CDR1 MRHNA and CDR2 SNTAGT come from the germline V gene. The CDR3 spans 17 residues. This CDR3 is CARGVDKKRPGANVLTF. CDR3 nucleotides: TGTGCCAGGGGGGTGGACAAAAAAAGACCTGGGGCCAACGTCCTGACTTTC.

The chain uses TRBV19 and TRBJ2-7; D may be TRBD2 (5 bases). The CDR3 has 13 residues. Germline CDR1 and CDR2: LNHDA and SQIVND (reference sequence). V was clipped by 10 bases and J by 0 bases, with 13 bases between them. In DNA, the CDR3 is TGTGCCACCAAGGGTGACTACTCCTACGAGCAGTACTTC. Translation: CATKGDYSYEQYF. Combining the CDR3 with reference TRBV19 and TRBJ2-7 gives the whole variable domain DGGITQSPKYLFRKEGQNVTLSCEQNLNHDAMYWYRQDPGQGLRLIYYSQIVNDFQKGDIAEGYSVSREKKESFPLTVTSAQKNPTAFYLCATKGDYSYEQYFGPGTRLTVT.

This clone was seen at least ten times. The chain employs TRBV29-1 and TRBJ2-3, with 8 bases aligning to TRBD2. The junction had 9 bases not matched to a gene; V was cut back by 2 bases and J by 2 bases. The CDR3 has 16 amino acids. The germline gives CDR1 SQVTM, CDR2 ANQGSEA. The CDR3 sequence is CSVELHAGGPTDTQYF. The CDR3 coding sequence is TGCAGCGTTGAACTGCATGCGGGAGGCCCCACAGATACGCAGTATTTT.

V is TRBV20-1 and J is TRBJ1-1; D unclear. The CDR3 loop spans 11 amino acids. The ends were cut back, 0 bases at V and 10 bases at J, with 9 bases in the middle. Germline assignment: CDR1 DFQATT and CDR2 SNEGSKA (reference sequence). CDR3: CSARERYLAFF. The DNA for the CDR3 is TGCAGTGCTAGAGAGAGGTATTTAGCTTTCTTT.

This clone has only a few counts. The chain uses TRBV7-2 and TRBJ2-3; D may be TRBD1 (6 bases). The germline V gene encodes CDR1 SGHTA and CDR2 FQGNSA. V shed 5 bases and J shed 5 bases, with 14 bases lying between them. The CDR3 consists of 14 residues. For the CDR3, the DNA is TGTGCCAGCAGCCCAGGGGCCTCGGGAGATACGCAGTATTTT. Translating it yields CASSPGASGDTQYF.

CDR3 sequence: CALPREADTDTQYF. CDR3 sequence (DNA): TGTGCCCTCCCCCGGGAGGCAGACACAGATACGCAGTATTTT. This chain joins TRBV27 and TRBJ2-3; TRBD2 agrees at 7 bases. CDR3 length equals 14 residues. Germline trimming cut 11 bases from V and 2 bases from J; bases unmatched to any gene: 10. CDR1 and CDR2 from the germline V gene are MNHEY and SMNVEV (reference sequence).

V is TRBV5-4 and J is TRBJ1-4, with 8 bases matching TRBD1. The CDR3 has 17 amino acids. V dropped 3 bases and J dropped 6; count of bases not matched to a gene: 13. From germline, CDR1 is SGHNT and CDR2 YYREEE (reference sequence). The CDR3: CASSWGTGAAQDEKLFF. The CDR3 DNA sequence: TGTGCCAGCAGCTGGGGGACAGGTGCCGCGCAAGATGAAAAACTGTTTTTT.

The gene calls are TRBV27 and TRBJ1-1; possibly TRBD1 for D (6 bases). The CDR3 totals 15 residues. Per the germline V gene, CDR1 is MNHEY and CDR2 is SMNVEV (reference sequence). The V gene lost 5 bases and the J gene lost 1 base, with 14 bases spanning the gap. The CDR3 reads CASSPIPDRNTEAFF. The CDR3 nucleotides read TGTGCCAGCAGTCCTATCCCGGACAGGAACACTGAAGCTTTCTTT.

The sample holds many counts of this clone. The CDR3 coding sequence is TGTGCCAGTAGTACCGGGACTAGTCGCTACAATGAGCAGTTCTTC. It is translated as CASSTGTSRYNEQFF. The rearrangement links TRBV19 to TRBJ2-1, with 8 bases fitting TRBD2. CDR1 and CDR2 from the germline V gene are LNHDA and SQIVND (reference sequence). The V gene end was trimmed by 4 bases and the J gene end by 3 bases; junction bases not matched to a gene: 5. This CDR3 region has 15 residues.

The chain joins TRBV25-1 to TRBJ1-2; D is unclear. The CDR3 is made up of 14 amino acids. V dropped 4 bases and J dropped 2 bases, with 11 bases sitting between them. Germline V gene sequence: CDR1 MGHDK, CDR2 SYGVNS. In DNA, the CDR3 is TGTGCCAGCAGTGTAGCAGGTATAAACTATGGCTACACCTTC. Its protein product is CASSVAGINYGYTF.